Listed below are T cell receptor beta chains from one sample, sequenced in a study of OX40 agonist ivuxolimab in advanced cancers. This table comes from immunoSEQ multiplex PCR, and its TCRdb copy is limited to in-frame clones, with some not included. The data show under 60,000 clones, 80% to 85% seen once. The sample here was CD4+ or CD8+ T cells sorted from blood, taken in a trial of the OX40 agonist ivuxolimab. The source of these receptors is an adult with an advanced solid tumor such as melanoma, head and neck, liver or kidney cancer. The CDR3 runs from the conserved cysteine through the conserved F or W. The D gene is left open where the match is weak. A clone size is listed for some rows: how often the clone was seen (once, few, many), or a class if it is expanded.

CDR3: CASSRRDGGTQYF
DNA: TGTGCCAGCAGCAGAAGGGACGGGGGGACCCAGTACTTC
V: TRBV9
size: NA
J: TRBJ2-5
D: NA

CDR3: CASRQEQVSGELFF
DNA: TGTGCCAGCAGACAAGAACAGGTTTCCGGGGAGCTGTTTTTT
V: TRBV2
size: NA
J: TRBJ2-2
D: NA

CDR3: CASSQDPGTSGGAGTGELFF
DNA: TGTGCCAGCAGCCAAGACCCTGGGACTAGCGGGGGGGCTGGCACCGGGGAGCTGTTTTTT
V: TRBV4-2
size: NA
J: TRBJ2-2
D: TRBD2

CDR3: CASSPAGGTYNEQFF
DNA: TGTGCCAGCAGTCCAGCGGGGGGGACCTACAATGAGCAGTTCTTC
V: TRBV2
size: NA
J: TRBJ2-1
D: TRBD2

CDR3: CASSHAFLGQGATDTQYF
DNA: TGCGCCAGCAGCCACGCGTTCCTAGGACAGGGGGCCACAGATACGCAGTATTTT
V: TRBV4-1
size: NA
J: TRBJ2-3
D: TRBD1

CDR3: CAISADRNGQPQHF
DNA: TGTGCCATCAGCGCGGACAGGAATGGCCAGCCCCAGCATTTT
V: TRBV10-3
size: NA
J: TRBJ1-5
D: TRBD1

CDR3: CASSPRGTSYGYTF
DNA: TGTGCCAGCAGCCCACGGGGGACCTCCTATGGCTACACCTTC
V: TRBV7-8
size: NA
J: TRBJ1-2
D: NA

CDR3: CAISTVESQPQHF
DNA: TGTGCCATCAGCACCGTGGAATCCCAGCCCCAGCATTTT
V: TRBV10-3
size: NA
J: TRBJ1-5
D: NA

CDR3: CASNIERGSGKLFF
DNA: TGTGCCAGCAATATCGAGAGGGGATCGGGGAAACTGTTTTTT
V: TRBV28
size: NA
J: TRBJ1-4
D: NA

CDR3: CASSSGGYGYTF
DNA: TGTGCCAGCAGTTCAGGGGGTTATGGCTACACCTTC
V: TRBV7-9
size: NA
J: TRBJ1-2
D: TRBD1

CDR3: CASSQKPGQGYNEQFF
DNA: TGTGCCAGCAGCCAAAAGCCGGGACAGGGCTACAATGAGCAGTTCTTC
V: TRBV16
size: NA
J: TRBJ2-1
D: TRBD1

CDR3: CASSSRADTEAFF
DNA: TGCGCCAGCAGCTCCCGCGCAGACACTGAAGCTTTCTTT
V: TRBV5-1
size: NA
J: TRBJ1-1
D: NA

CDR3: CASKGALSGEETQYF
DNA: TGCGCCAGTAAAGGGGCCCTAAGTGGTGAGGAGACCCAGTACTTC
V: TRBV5-1
size: NA
J: TRBJ2-5
D: NA

CDR3: CASKTSPPSYEQYF
DNA: TGTGCCAGCAAGACCTCTCCCCCCTCCTACGAGCAGTACTTC
V: TRBV19
size: NA
J: TRBJ2-7
D: NA

CDR3: CASSLEGGESTDTQYF
DNA: TGCGCCAGCAGCTTGGAGGGCGGGGAGTCCACAGATACGCAGTATTTT
V: TRBV5-1
size: once
J: TRBJ2-3
D: NA

CDR3: CASRGDRGLGNQPQHF
DNA: TGTGCCAGCAGGGGGGACAGGGGATTGGGCAATCAGCCCCAGCATTTT
V: TRBV2
size: few
J: TRBJ1-5
D: TRBD1

CDR3: CSVAPGHPQETQYF
DNA: TGCAGCGTCGCACCGGGACACCCACAAGAGACCCAGTACTTC
V: TRBV29-1
size: NA
J: TRBJ2-5
D: NA

CDR3: CASSFLVGGTDTQYF
DNA: TGTGCCAGCTCCTTTTTGGTGGGGGGGACAGATACGCAGTATTTT
V: TRBV27
size: NA
J: TRBJ2-3
D: TRBD2

CDR3: CASSLMGAARNQPQHF
DNA: TGTGCCAGCAGCTTGATGGGAGCTGCCCGGAATCAGCCCCAGCATTTT
V: TRBV4-2
size: few
J: TRBJ1-5
D: NA

CDR3: CASSAGTGNTEAFF
DNA: TGTGCCAGCAGCGCTGGGACGGGGAACACTGAAGCTTTCTTT
V: TRBV9
size: NA
J: TRBJ1-1
D: NA

CDR3: CASTQTGGTDTQYF
DNA: TGCGCCAGCACACAAACCGGGGGCACAGATACGCAGTATTTT
V: TRBV5-1
size: NA
J: TRBJ2-3
D: NA

CDR3: CASSYVGTGENYGYTF
DNA: TGTGCCAGCAGTTACGTTGGGACAGGGGAGAACTATGGCTACACCTTC
V: TRBV6-5
size: NA
J: TRBJ1-2
D: TRBD1

CDR3: CSVSTGRAEAFF
DNA: TGCAGCGTATCTACGGGGCGAGCTGAAGCTTTCTTT
V: TRBV29-1
size: few
J: TRBJ1-1
D: NA

CDR3: CASRFNSGGETQYF
DNA: TGTGCCAGCAGGTTTAATTCAGGGGGAGAGACCCAGTACTTC
V: TRBV2
size: NA
J: TRBJ2-5
D: TRBD1

CDR3: CASNQFQGGEAFF
DNA: TGTGCCAGCAACCAATTTCAGGGTGGTGAAGCTTTCTTT
V: TRBV6-6
size: NA
J: TRBJ1-1
D: NA

CDR3: CASSSHQNTEAFF
DNA: TGTGCCAGCAGCAGTCACCAGAACACTGAAGCTTTCTTT
V: TRBV9
size: NA
J: TRBJ1-1
D: NA

CDR3: CASSSSGGPTTGELFF
DNA: TGTGCCAGCAGCTCAAGCGGGGGCCCAACCACCGGGGAGCTGTTTTTT
V: TRBV5-6
size: few
J: TRBJ2-2
D: TRBD2

CDR3: CASSYLGTQYF
DNA: TGTGCCAGCAGTTACTTGGGGACCCAGTACTTC
V: TRBV28
size: NA
J: TRBJ2-5
D: NA

CDR3: CASSRTGLPDTQYF
DNA: TGCGCCAGCAGCCGGACAGGGTTACCAGATACGCAGTATTTT
V: TRBV5-1
size: NA
J: TRBJ2-3
D: TRBD1

CDR3: CASSAGQASNQPQHF
DNA: TGTGCCAGCAGTGCAGGACAGGCCAGCAATCAGCCCCAGCATTTT
V: TRBV2
size: few
J: TRBJ1-5
D: TRBD1

CDR3: CSVALGQTQEKLFF
DNA: TGCAGCGTCGCCCTGGGACAGACTCAGGAAAAACTGTTTTTT
V: TRBV29-1
size: NA
J: TRBJ1-4
D: TRBD1